The 27 T cell receptor beta chains reported below all come from one sample, sequenced in a study of human T cells and chemical hapten exposure (dated by TCRdb to about 2021). Receptor libraries were prepared by RACE. For sequencing, a NextSeq 500 was employed. The public reads were run again by TCRdb, first through fastp at Q25 and then through MiXCR, and only productive beta chains were kept. Rows with a matching CDR3 protein are joined into one entry that keeps the most common DNA and genes. In all, the sample holds under 150,000 distinct CDR3 sequences, and over 10% of those were seen once. The top ten clonotypes cover about 1.4% of the sample. The meaning of the sample's time point label: patch test 1, 2 weeks after DPC sensitization. This specimen's treatment or condition label, per the study, means: therapeutic diphenylcyclopropenone sensitization with weekly scalp DPC. The sequencing used whole blood, collected in connection with sensitization to the hapten diphenylcyclopropenone (DPC). These receptors all come from a woman in her forties or fifties with alopecia areata. Some clones in this sample may be carry-over from other donors' samples.

This clonotype was seen many times. This chain connects TRBV7-9 to TRBJ2-1, with TRBD1 matching 9 bases. Germline assignment: CDR1 SEHNR and CDR2 FQNEAQ (reference sequence). The CDR3 spans 16 residues. J gave up 4 bases and V 5 bases, and 9 bases lay outside the gene matches. CDR3 coding DNA: TGTGCCAGCAGCCCCCCACAGGGGGCGATGTACAATGAGCAGTTCTTC. Its translation is CASSPPQGAMYNEQFF.

The rearrangement joins TRBV2 to TRBJ2-5; 12 bases are shared with TRBD2. Unmatched junction bases numbered 4, after V lost 8 bases and J lost 3 bases. CDR1 and CDR2 from the germline V gene are SNHLY and FYNNEI. The CDR3 spans 14 residues. The DNA for the CDR3 is TGTGCCAGCCGTCGACTAGCGGGGGAAGAGACCCAGTACTTC. Amino acid sequence: CASRRLAGEETQYF.

Only a few counts were recorded for this clonotype. This sequence joins TRBV11-2 and TRBJ2-5; 8 bases are shared with TRBD2. The CDR3 has 16 amino acids. CDR1 SGHAT and CDR2 FQNNGV come from the germline V gene. Trimming removed 5 bases from V and 4 bases from J; junction bases left unmatched: 12. This CDR3 reads CASSPGTRPQRETQYF. CDR3 nucleotides: TGTGCCAGCAGCCCAGGGACTAGGCCCCAAAGAGAGACCCAGTACTTC.

This clonotype was counted a few times. The chain joins TRBV27 to TRBJ1-1; a weak D match, TRBD1 (5 bases). Germline V gives CDR1 MNHEY, CDR2 SMNVEV (reference sequence). Trimming pared 7 bases from V and 3 bases from J, leaving 18 bases between. The CDR3 length is 15 residues. This CDR3 reads CASNPLGRPDTEAFF. In DNA form, the CDR3 reads TGTGCCAGCAATCCCTTGGGGCGGCCCGACACTGAAGCTTTCTTT.

Ten or more counts support this clonotype. The rearrangement joins TRBV29-1 to TRBJ2-7; TRBD1 agrees at 8 bases. V trimming: 6 bases; J trimming: 2 bases; junction bases outside the gene matches: 6. CDR1 SQVTM and CDR2 ANQGSEA come from the germline V gene. The CDR3 spans 13 residues. The CDR3 DNA sequence: TGCAGCGTGGGACAGGCCCTTACCTACGAGCAGTACTTC. Protein sequence: CSVGQALTYEQYF.

At least ten counts were recorded for this clonotype. V gene TRBV9 combines with J gene TRBJ2-5; 10 nucleotides agree with TRBD2. CDR3 length: 20 residues. The V gene's germline CDR1 is SGDLS and CDR2 YYNGEE. Trimming removed 3 bases from V and 2 bases from J; junction bases left unmatched: 19. The DNA for the CDR3 is TGTGCCAGCAGCGAAAGACCAGCGGGGGGGAACCTATTCCCTCAAGAGACCCAGTACTTC. It encodes CASSERPAGGNLFPQETQYF.

This clonotype was seen repeatedly, ten times or more. V is TRBV28 and J is TRBJ1-1; D might be TRBD1 (5 bases). Germline values: CDR1 MDHEN, CDR2 SYDVKM. There are 16 residues in the CDR3. The V and J ends lost 4 bases and 7 bases respectively, with 22 bases between them. The CDR3 region is CASSSWGTPRQNEAFF. The CDR3 region has the DNA TGTGCCAGCAGTTCCTGGGGGACGCCTCGGCAGAATGAAGCTTTCTTT.

Here the CDR3 DNA reads TGTGCCAGCAGCCCGAAGGGAGTGAGGGAGACTGAAGCTTTCTTT. It is translated as CASSPKGVRETEAFF. The chain combines TRBV7-9 with TRBJ1-1; no firm D call. CDR1 and CDR2 (germline): SEHNR, FQNEAQ (reference sequence). Trimming took 5 bases from V and 5 from J, leaving 18 bases between them. The CDR3 sequence is 15 residues long.

The V and J genes are TRBV28 and TRBJ1-2; D gene uncertain. CDR3 length: 12 amino acids. Germline values: CDR1 MDHEN, CDR2 SYDVKM. V was pared by 8 bases and J by 3 bases, with 10 bases between. CDR3 sequence reads: CASRPDHYGYTF. The DNA for the CDR3 is TGTGCCAGCCGACCCGATCACTATGGCTACACCTTC.

Ten or more counts support this clonotype. This rearrangement joins TRBV5-1 to TRBJ2-5, with 9 bases matching TRBD2. The CDR3 has 17 amino acids. The germline gives CDR1 SGHRS, CDR2 YFSETQ. J lost 1 base, V lost 4 bases, and 11 bases had no gene match. The CDR3 sequence is CASSPHGLAGIQETQYF. The DNA for the CDR3 is TGCGCCAGCAGCCCCCATGGTCTAGCGGGAATCCAAGAGACCCAGTACTTC. The full variable domain, completed using reference TRBV5-1 and TRBJ2-5, is KAGVTQTPRYLIKTRGQQVTLSCSPISGHRSVSWYQQTPGQGLQFLFEYFSETQRNKGNFPGRFSGRQFSNSRSEMNVSTLELGDSALYLCASSPHGLAGIQETQYFGPGTRLLVL.

This clonotype came up many times. The V gene is TRBV19, the J gene TRBJ1-2, with a possible D match to TRBD1 (6 bases). Germline lookup yields CDR1 LNHDA and CDR2 SQIVND (reference sequence). The CDR3 runs 14 residues. Trimming shortened V by 6 bases and J by 2 bases, and 13 bases separated the two germline ends. CDR3 protein: CASSYQGINYGYTF. The CDR3 DNA reads as TGTGCCAGTAGCTACCAGGGGATCAACTATGGCTACACCTTC. Using reference TRBV19 and TRBJ1-2 for the parts outside the CDR3, the full variable domain is DGGITQSPKYLFRKEGQNVTLSCEQNLNHDAMYWYRQDPGQGLRLIYYSQIVNDFQKGDIAEGYSVSREKKESFPLTVTSAQKNPTAFYLCASSYQGINYGYTFGSGTRLTVV.

Only a few counts were recorded for this clonotype. CDR3 sequence (DNA): TGCGCCAGCAGACCGGGACCTAACTCTCTGAACACTGAAGCTTTCTTT. Its translation is CASRPGPNSLNTEAFF. The chain recombines TRBV5-1 with TRBJ1-1; D is perhaps TRBD1 (5 bases). Germline assignment: CDR1 SGHRS and CDR2 YFSETQ. The CDR3 totals 16 residues. V dropped 5 bases and J dropped 0 bases, with 17 bases sitting between them.

The table lists this clonotype with a few counts. The V gene is TRBV28, the J gene TRBJ2-7; TRBD1 is a possible D gene (6 bases). The CDR3 spans 12 residues. With 1 base removed from V and 7 bases from J, the gap between germline ends came to 8 bases. From germline, CDR1 is MDHEN and CDR2 SYDVKM. The CDR3 here is CASSLSRGEQYF. The CDR3 coding sequence is TGTGCCAGCAGTTTATCGAGGGGGGAGCAGTACTTC.

This clonotype has ten or more counts. The DNA for the CDR3 is TGTGCCAGCAGCGCCCCCCTTGTGGAGACCCAGTACTTC. It yields the protein CASSAPLVETQYF. The chain links TRBV9 to TRBJ2-5; D is unresolved. The V end was cut by 3 bases, the J end by 5 bases, with 11 bases between. Germline values: CDR1 SGDLS, CDR2 YYNGEE. The CDR3 sequence is 13 residues long.

This clonotype was detected a few times. The CDR3 DNA is TGTGCCAGCAGCCAAGATCTTTCCGGGACCTTCTCCTACAATGAGCAGTTCTTC. Protein sequence: CASSQDLSGTFSYNEQFF. The chain is built from TRBV3-1 and TRBJ2-1; D may correspond to TRBD1 or TRBD2 (5 bases each). The germline V gene encodes CDR1 LGHDT and CDR2 YNNKEL (reference sequence). Trimming removed 0 bases at V and 0 bases at J, with 15 bases between. This CDR3 is built from 18 residues.

Many counts were recorded for this clonotype. The V gene is TRBV3-1, the J gene TRBJ2-7; D is unclear. V lost 0 bases, J lost 1 base, and 4 bases lay in between. CDR1 LGHDT and CDR2 YNNKEL come from the germline V gene (reference sequence). The CDR3 runs 13 residues. CDR3 sequence reads: CASSQERSYEQYF. DNA of the CDR3: TGTGCCAGCAGCCAAGAAAGATCCTACGAGCAGTACTTC.

V usage is TRBV4-3 and J usage is TRBJ1-5; D gene ambiguous. The CDR3 is made up of 13 amino acids. Germline CDR1 LGHNA, CDR2 YSLEER. V was pared by 4 bases and J by 5 bases, with 9 bases between. CDR3 nucleotides: TGCGCCAGCAGCCTTCGACCGGATCAGCCCCAGCATTTT. It translates to CASSLRPDQPQHF.

This clonotype was counted only a few times. The chain links TRBV4-3 to TRBJ2-3, with D perhaps matching TRBD2 (5 bases). In germline, CDR1 is LGHNA, CDR2 YSLEER. Trimming removed 0 bases at V and 2 bases at J, with 12 bases between. CDR3 length: 16 amino acids. The CDR3 nucleotides are TGCGCCAGCAGCCAAGAGGCTAGCCGCTACACAGATACGCAGTATTTT. Encoded protein: CASSQEASRYTDTQYF.

Many counts were recorded for this clonotype. V gene TRBV10-2 combines with J gene TRBJ1-5; D unresolved. V was clipped by 3 bases and J by 1 base, with 10 bases between them. CDR1 and CDR2 from the germline V gene are WSHSY and SAAADI. This CDR3 is 15 amino acids long. The chain's CDR3 is CASSDLTESNQPQHF. The CDR3 nucleotides are TGCGCCAGCAGTGATTTGACGGAAAGCAATCAGCCCCAGCATTTT.

This clonotype was found many times. The chain carries TRBV11-2 and TRBJ1-2, with 8 bases that match TRBD1. Germline trimming cut 6 bases from V and 4 bases from J; bases unmatched to any gene: 4. Per germline, CDR1 SGHAT and CDR2 FQNNGV. CDR3 length equals 13 residues. Here the CDR3 DNA reads TGTGCCAGCAGTACGGACAGGGTCTATGGCTACACCTTC. This gives the protein CASSTDRVYGYTF.

In this sample, this clonotype turned up many times. This rearrangement joins TRBV6-5 to TRBJ2-1; D is unresolved. CDR1 MNHEY and CDR2 SVGAGI come from the germline V gene. V shed 6 bases and J shed 1 base, with 7 bases lying between them. The CDR3 is 13 residues long. CDR3 bases: TGTGCCAGCAGCCCCGCTTCCTACAATGAGCAGTTCTTC. Its translation: CASSPASYNEQFF.

This clonotype showed up many times. In nucleotides, the CDR3 is TGTGCCAGCAGTTACTCATTTGAGCAGTTCTTC. Translating it yields CASSYSFEQFF. This chain connects TRBV6-6 to TRBJ2-1; D uncertain. The germline gives CDR1 MNHNY, CDR2 SVGAGI (reference sequence). The CDR3 has 11 residues. Trimming cost V 0 bases and J 9 bases, with 3 bases left between them.

This clonotype was seen at least ten times. The gene calls are TRBV5-1 and TRBJ2-1; perhaps D is TRBD1 or TRBD2 (5 bases each). The germline V gene has CDR1 SGHRS and CDR2 YFSETQ. The CDR3 loop spans 15 amino acids. V lost 7 bases to trimming and J lost 2 bases, with 16 bases between them. In DNA form, the CDR3 reads TGCGCCAGCGCAAGAGGGCAGGGAGCCTACAATGAGCAGTTCTTC. It yields the protein CASARGQGAYNEQFF.

This clonotype was picked up many times. The V gene is TRBV5-4, the J gene TRBJ2-2; D is ambiguous. V lost 0 bases, J lost 0 bases, and 6 bases lay in between. CDR1 SGHNT and CDR2 YYREEE come from the germline V gene (reference sequence). The CDR3 is made up of 15 amino acids. CDR3 loop: CASSLELPNTGELFF. CDR3 DNA sequence: TGTGCCAGCAGCTTGGAACTACCGAACACCGGGGAGCTGTTTTTT.

The chain combines TRBV29-1 with TRBJ1-1, with D unresolved. The germline gives CDR1 SQVTM, CDR2 ANQGSEA. The CDR3 is made up of 9 amino acids. V lost 4 bases and J 8 bases, leaving 5 bases between the germline ends. This CDR3 reads CSVAPEAFF. In DNA, the CDR3 is TGCAGCGTTGCCCCCGAAGCTTTCTTT.

The chain employs TRBV6-2 or TRBV6-3 and TRBJ1-1; D not resolved. Germline V CDR1 and CDR2: MNHEY, SVGEGT. V was pared by 2 bases and J by 1 base, with 8 bases between. The CDR3 is 14 amino acids. The CDR3 DNA follows: TGTGCCAGCAGTTACGGCAGTACGAACACTGAAGCTTTCTTT. Protein: CASSYGSTNTEAFF.

This clonotype showed up just a few times. The CDR3 does not end in the conserved phenylalanine or tryptophan, so this is likely a read error. The DNA is left out, because the CDR3 cannot be placed on it with certainty; the CDR3 is given as TCRdb lists it. The rearrangement joins TRBV29-1 to TRBJ1-1. The CDR3 totals 11 residues, both ends included. Per germline, CDR1 SQVTM and CDR2 ANQGSEA. The CDR3 protein is CSVESGRRLVY.